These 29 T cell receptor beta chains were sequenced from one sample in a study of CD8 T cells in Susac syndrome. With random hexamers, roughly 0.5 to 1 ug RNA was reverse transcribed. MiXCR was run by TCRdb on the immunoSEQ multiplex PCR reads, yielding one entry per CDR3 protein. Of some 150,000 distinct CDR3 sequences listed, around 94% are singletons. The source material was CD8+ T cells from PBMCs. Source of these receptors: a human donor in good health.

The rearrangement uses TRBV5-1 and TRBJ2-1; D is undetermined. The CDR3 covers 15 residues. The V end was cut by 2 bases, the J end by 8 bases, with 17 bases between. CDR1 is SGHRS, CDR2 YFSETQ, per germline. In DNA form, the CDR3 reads TGCGCCAGCAGCTTCTCCTTAGACCCAGAGGATGAGCAGTTCTTC. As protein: CASSFSLDPEDEQFF.

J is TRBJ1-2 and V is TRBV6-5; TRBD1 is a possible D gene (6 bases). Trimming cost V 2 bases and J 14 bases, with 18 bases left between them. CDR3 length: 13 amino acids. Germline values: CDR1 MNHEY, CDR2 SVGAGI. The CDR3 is CASSYGSWGPQTF. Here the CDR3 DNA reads TGTGCCAGCAGTTACGGAAGCTGGGGGCCCCAAACCTTC.

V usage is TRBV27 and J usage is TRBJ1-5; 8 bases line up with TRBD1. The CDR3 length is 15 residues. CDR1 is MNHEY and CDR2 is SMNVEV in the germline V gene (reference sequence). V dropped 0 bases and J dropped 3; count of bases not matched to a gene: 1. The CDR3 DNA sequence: TGTGCCAGCAGTTTATCGCAGGGGGCCAATCAGCCCCAGCATTTT. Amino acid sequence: CASSLSQGANQPQHF.

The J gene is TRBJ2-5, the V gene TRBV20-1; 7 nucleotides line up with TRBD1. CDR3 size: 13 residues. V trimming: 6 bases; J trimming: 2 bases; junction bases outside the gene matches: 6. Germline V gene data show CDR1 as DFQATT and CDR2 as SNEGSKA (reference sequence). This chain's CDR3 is CSARTGEQETQYF. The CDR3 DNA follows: TGCAGTGCGAGGACAGGTGAACAAGAGACCCAGTACTTC.

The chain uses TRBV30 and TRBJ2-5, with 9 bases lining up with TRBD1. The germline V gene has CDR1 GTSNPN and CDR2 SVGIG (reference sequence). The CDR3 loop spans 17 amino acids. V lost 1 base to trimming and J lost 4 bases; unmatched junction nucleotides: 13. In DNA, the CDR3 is TGTGCCTGGAGTGCCTTCCGAATGGACAGGGGAGGAGAGACCCAGTACTTC. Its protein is CAWSAFRMDRGGETQYF. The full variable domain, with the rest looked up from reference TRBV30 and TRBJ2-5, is SQTIHQWPATLVQPVGSPLSLECTVEGTSNPNLYWYRQAAGRGLQLLFYSVGIGQISSEVPQNLSASRPQDRQFILSSKKLLLSDSGFYLCAWSAFRMDRGGETQYFGPGTRLLVL.

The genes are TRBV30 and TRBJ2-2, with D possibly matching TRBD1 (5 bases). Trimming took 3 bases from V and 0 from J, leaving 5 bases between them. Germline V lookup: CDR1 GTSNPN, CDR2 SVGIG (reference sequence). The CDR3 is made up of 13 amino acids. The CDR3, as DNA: TGTGCCTGGAGGACAGCGAACACCGGGGAGCTGTTTTTT. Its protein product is CAWRTANTGELFF.

DNA of the CDR3: TGCAGCGTTGACAGGGGGACTAACTATGGCTACACCTTC. This codes for CSVDRGTNYGYTF. This rearrangement joins TRBV29-1 to TRBJ1-2; 7 bases line up with TRBD1. Germline CDR1 is SQVTM and CDR2 is ANQGSEA. After removal of 3 bases from V and 0 bases from J, the junction contained 1 base not matched to a gene. The CDR3 extends over 13 amino acids.

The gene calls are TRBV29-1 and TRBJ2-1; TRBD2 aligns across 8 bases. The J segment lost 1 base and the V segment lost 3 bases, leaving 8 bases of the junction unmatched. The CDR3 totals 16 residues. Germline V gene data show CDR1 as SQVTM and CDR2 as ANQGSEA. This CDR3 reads CSVEASGRVSYNEQFF. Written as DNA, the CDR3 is TGCAGCGTTGAGGCTAGCGGGCGAGTTTCCTACAATGAGCAGTTCTTC.

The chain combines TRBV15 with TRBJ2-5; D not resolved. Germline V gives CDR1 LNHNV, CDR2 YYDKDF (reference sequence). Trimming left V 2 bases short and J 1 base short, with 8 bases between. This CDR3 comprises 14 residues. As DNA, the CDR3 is TGTGCCACCAGCAGACCCGGGCCCCAAGAGACCCAGTACTTC. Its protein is CATSRPGPQETQYF.

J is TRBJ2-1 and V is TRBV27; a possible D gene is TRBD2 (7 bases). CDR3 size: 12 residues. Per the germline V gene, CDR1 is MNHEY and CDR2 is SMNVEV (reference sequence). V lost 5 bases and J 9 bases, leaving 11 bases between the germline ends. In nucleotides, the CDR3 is TGTGCCAGCAGTCCGCGGGGGCTTGAGCAGTTCTTC. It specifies CASSPRGLEQFF.

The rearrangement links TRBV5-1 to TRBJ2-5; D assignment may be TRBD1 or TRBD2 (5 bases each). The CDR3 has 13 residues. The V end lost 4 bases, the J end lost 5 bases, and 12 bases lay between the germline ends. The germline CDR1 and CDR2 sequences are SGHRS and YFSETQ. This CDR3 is CASSSRGVETQYF. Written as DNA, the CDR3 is TGCGCCAGCAGCAGTCGAGGGGTGGAGACCCAGTACTTC.

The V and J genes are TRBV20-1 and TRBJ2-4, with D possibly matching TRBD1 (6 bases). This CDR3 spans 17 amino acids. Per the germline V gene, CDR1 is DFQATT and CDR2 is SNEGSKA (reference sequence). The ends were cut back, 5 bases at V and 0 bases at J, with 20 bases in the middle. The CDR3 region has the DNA TGCAGTGCTCCCGCTGTGACAGGATCGGTAGCCAAAAACATTCAGTACTTC. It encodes CSAPAVTGSVAKNIQYF.

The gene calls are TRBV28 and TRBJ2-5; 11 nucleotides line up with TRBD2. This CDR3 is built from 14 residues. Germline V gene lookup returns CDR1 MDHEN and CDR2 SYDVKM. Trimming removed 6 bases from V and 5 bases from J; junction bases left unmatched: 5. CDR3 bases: TGTGCCAGCAGGATAGCGGGAGGGGGGGAGACCCAGTACTTC. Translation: CASRIAGGGETQYF. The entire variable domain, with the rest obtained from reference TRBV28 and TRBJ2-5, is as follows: DVKVTQSSRYLVKRTGEKVFLECVQDMDHENMFWYRQDPGLGLRLIYFSYDVKMKEKGDIPEGYSVSREKKERFSLILESASTNQTSMYLCASRIAGGGETQYFGPGTRLLVL.

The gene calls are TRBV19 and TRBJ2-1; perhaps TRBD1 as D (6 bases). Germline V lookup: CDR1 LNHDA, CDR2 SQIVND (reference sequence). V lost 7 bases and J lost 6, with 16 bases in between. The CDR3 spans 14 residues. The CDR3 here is CASNTGSRFNEQFF. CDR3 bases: TGTGCCAGTAACACAGGGTCCCGGTTCAATGAGCAGTTCTTC.

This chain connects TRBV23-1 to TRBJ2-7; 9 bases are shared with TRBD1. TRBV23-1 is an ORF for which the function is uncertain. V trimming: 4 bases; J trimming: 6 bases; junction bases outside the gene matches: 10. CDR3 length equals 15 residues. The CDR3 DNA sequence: TGCGCCAGCAGTCTCGCGGGACAGGGTCTCTCCGAGCAGTACTTC. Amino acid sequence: CASSLAGQGLSEQYF.

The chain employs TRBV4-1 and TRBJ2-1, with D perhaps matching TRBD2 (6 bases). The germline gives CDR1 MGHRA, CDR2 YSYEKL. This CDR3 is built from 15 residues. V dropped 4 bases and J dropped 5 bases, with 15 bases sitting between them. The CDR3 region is CASSPLALYNNEQFF. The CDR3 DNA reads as TGCGCCAGCAGCCCCCTAGCGCTCTACAACAATGAGCAGTTCTTC.

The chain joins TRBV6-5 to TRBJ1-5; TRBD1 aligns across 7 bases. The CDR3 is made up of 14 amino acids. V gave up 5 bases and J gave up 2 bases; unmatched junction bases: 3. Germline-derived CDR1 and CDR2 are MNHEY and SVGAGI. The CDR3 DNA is TGTGCCAGCAGTCCCACAGGGGGCAATCAGCCCCAGCATTTT. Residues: CASSPTGGNQPQHF.

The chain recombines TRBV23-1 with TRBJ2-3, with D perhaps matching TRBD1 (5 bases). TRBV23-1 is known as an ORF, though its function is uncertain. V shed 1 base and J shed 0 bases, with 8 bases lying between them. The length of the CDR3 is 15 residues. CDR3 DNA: TGCGCCAGCAGTCAATGGGGCCCAAGCACAGATACGCAGTATTTT. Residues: CASSQWGPSTDTQYF.

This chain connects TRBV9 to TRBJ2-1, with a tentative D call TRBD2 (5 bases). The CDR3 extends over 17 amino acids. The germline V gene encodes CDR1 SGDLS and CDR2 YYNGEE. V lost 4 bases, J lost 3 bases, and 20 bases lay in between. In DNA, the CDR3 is TGTGCCAGCAGCCCTACCGATGGGCGAGGGAACTACAATGAGCAGTTCTTC. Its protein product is CASSPTDGRGNYNEQFF.

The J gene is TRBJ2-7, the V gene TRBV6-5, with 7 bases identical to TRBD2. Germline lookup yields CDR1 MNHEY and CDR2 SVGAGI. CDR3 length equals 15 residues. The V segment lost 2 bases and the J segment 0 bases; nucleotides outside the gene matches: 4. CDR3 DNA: TGTGCCAGCAGTTACGGGGGGAGGGCCTCCTACGAGCAGTACTTC. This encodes CASSYGGRASYEQYF.

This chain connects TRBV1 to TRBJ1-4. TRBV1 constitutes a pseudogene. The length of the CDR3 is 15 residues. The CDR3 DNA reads TGCACCAGCGGCCGTCAGGGGAGGGCTAATGAAAAACTGTTTTTT. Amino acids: CTSGRQGRANEKLFF.

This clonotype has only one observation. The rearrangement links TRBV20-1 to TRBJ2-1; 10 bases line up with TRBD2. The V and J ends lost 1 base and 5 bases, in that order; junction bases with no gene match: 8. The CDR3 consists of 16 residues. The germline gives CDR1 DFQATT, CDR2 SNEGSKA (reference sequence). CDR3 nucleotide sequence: TGCAGTGCTAGAGTATTAGGTCTAGCGGGGGACAATGAGCAGTTCTTC. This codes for CSARVLGLAGDNEQFF.

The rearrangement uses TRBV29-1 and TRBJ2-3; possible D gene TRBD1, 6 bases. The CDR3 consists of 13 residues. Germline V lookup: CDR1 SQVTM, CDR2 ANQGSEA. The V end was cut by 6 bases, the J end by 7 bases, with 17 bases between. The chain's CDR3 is CSVEGVKINTQYF. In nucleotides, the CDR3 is TGCAGCGTCGAGGGGGTTAAGATAAATACGCAGTATTTT.

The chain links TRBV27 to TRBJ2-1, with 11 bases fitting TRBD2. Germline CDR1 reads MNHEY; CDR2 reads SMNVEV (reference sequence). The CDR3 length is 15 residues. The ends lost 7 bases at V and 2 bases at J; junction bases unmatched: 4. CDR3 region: CASNTGLAAYNEQFF. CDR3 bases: TGTGCCAGCAATACGGGACTAGCGGCCTACAATGAGCAGTTCTTC.

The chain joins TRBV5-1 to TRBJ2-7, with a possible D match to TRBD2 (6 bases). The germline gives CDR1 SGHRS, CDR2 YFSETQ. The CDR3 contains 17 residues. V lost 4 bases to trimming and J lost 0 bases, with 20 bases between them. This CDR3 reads CASSPGEAGPSSYEQYF. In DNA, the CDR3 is TGCGCCAGCAGCCCAGGAGAGGCGGGACCTAGCTCCTACGAGCAGTACTTC. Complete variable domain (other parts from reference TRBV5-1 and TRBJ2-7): KAGVTQTPRYLIKTRGQQVTLSCSPISGHRSVSWYQQTPGQGLQFLFEYFSETQRNKGNFPGRFSGRQFSNSRSEMNVSTLELGDSALYLCASSPGEAGPSSYEQYFGPGTRLTVT.

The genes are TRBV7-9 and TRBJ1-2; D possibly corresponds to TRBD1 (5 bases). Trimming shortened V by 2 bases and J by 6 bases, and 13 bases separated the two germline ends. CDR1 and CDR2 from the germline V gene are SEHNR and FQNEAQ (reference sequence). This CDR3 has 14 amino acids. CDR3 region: CASSLSAGLDGYTF. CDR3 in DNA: TGTGCCAGCAGCTTAAGTGCAGGGCTCGATGGCTACACCTTC.

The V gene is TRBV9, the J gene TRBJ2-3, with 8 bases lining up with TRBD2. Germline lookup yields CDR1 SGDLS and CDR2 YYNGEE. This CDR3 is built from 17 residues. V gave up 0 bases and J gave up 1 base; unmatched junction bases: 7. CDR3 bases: TGTGCCAGCAGCGTAGCCGGGACTAGAAAAGGCACAGATACGCAGTATTTT. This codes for CASSVAGTRKGTDTQYF.

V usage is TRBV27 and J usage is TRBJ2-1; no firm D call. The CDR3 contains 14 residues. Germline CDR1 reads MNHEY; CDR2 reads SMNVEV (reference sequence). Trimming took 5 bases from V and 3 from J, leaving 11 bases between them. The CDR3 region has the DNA TGTGCCAGCAGTGCGGAGCTAGTCTACAATGAGCAGTTCTTC. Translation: CASSAELVYNEQFF.

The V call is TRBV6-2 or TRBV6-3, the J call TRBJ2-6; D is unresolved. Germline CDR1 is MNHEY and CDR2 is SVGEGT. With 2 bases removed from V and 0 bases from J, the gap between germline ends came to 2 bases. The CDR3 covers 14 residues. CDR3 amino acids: CASSYDSGANVLTF. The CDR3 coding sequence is TGTGCCAGCAGTTACGACTCTGGGGCCAACGTCCTGACTTTC.